This T cell receptor (beta chain) was observed in a study of blood T cells in healthy people across ages. Per sample, no less than 5.5 micrograms of total RNA were extracted. This clonotype was detected a few times. A second about 7 to 12 cycle PCR used barcoded and J-beta primers. TCRdb re-derived calls from the 5' RACE reads in MiXCR, one entry per CDR3 protein. This table holds over 1,200,000 distinct CDR3 sequences, approximately 59% found once. Per germline, CDR1 MNHEY and CDR2 SMNVEV (reference sequence). Trimming removed 4 bases from V and 8 bases from J; junction bases left unmatched: 11. The CDR3 spans 15 residues.

The sequenced material came from blood. The TCR sequence derives from a man younger than 30 in good health. The genes are TRBV27 and TRBJ2-4, with 7 bases identical to TRBD1. The CDR3 DNA sequence: TGTGCCAGCAGTTCCCGCCCGACAGGGAAGGACATTCAGTACTTC. It yields the protein CASSSRPTGKDIQYF.